One sample yielded the 20 T cell receptor beta chains listed below, sequenced in a study of vaccination and CD4 T cells after COVID-19. Their antigens remain unidentified. Treatment in this sample: roughly 11-day PBMC culture with coronavirus spike peptide pools or control peptides (ViraFEST assay). Harvesting of the unexposed donor's CD4+ T cells predated the COVID-19 pandemic (2011-2018). The assay that was used to sequence DNA from cultured CD4+ T cells was the Oncomine TCR Beta short-read assay. Scientists extracted genomic DNA from CD4+ T cells grown in culture. TCRdb re-called the PCR reads with MiXCR, one entry per CDR3 protein. The table shows about 11,000 distinct CDR3 sequences, with 32% occurring only once. The sample was CD4+ T cells from blood, cultured in vitro. The receptor set was obtained from a human donor in good health.

This CDR3 is CASSPEWRSGGYTF. In DNA, the CDR3 is TGTGCCAGCAGCCCCGAGTGGAGGTCCGGCGGCTACACCTTC. The rearrangement links TRBV7-2 to TRBJ1-2; D ambiguous. This CDR3 has 14 residues. Germline CDR1 and CDR2: SGHTA and FQGNSA. Trimming shortened V by 5 bases and J by 8 bases, and 18 bases separated the two germline ends.

The V gene is TRBV5-6, the J gene TRBJ2-5; no clear D gene. The ends were cut back, 2 bases at V and 5 bases at J, with 4 bases in the middle. Germline CDR1 is SGHDT and CDR2 is YYEEEE. There are 11 residues in the CDR3. The CDR3 loop reads CASSFLETQYF. CDR3 nucleotide sequence: TGTGCCAGCAGCTTTCTTGAGACCCAGTACTTC.

The V call is TRBV10-3, the J call TRBJ1-1; 9 nucleotides line up with TRBD1. This CDR3 comprises 16 residues. V shed 3 bases, J shed 1 base, and the junction held 6 bases outside the gene matches. Germline CDR1 ENHRY, CDR2 SYGVKD. CDR3 sequence (DNA): TGTGCCATCAGTGAACCGGGACAGGGAGGGAACACTGAAGCTTTCTTT. Translation: CAISEPGQGGNTEAFF.

V and J are TRBV20-1 and TRBJ1-2; D possibly corresponds to TRBD1 (6 bases). CDR1 is DFQATT, CDR2 SNEGSKA, per germline (reference sequence). CDR3 length: 13 residues. Deletions cut 0 bases from V and 8 bases from J, with 13 bases between. CDR3 residues: CSARDPSGVGYTF. CDR3 DNA sequence: TGCAGTGCTAGAGATCCTTCAGGGGTCGGCTACACCTTC.

The chain uses TRBV4-3 and TRBJ2-1; TRBD2 is a possible D gene (7 bases). CDR3 length: 16 residues. Germline V gives CDR1 LGHNA, CDR2 YSLEER. Between the trimmed V and J ends, which lost 4 bases and 9 bases, there was a span of 22 bases. The CDR3 sequence is CASSPRGRAPFGEQFF. For the CDR3, the DNA is TGCGCCAGCAGCCCTAGGGGGAGGGCTCCGTTCGGTGAGCAGTTCTTC.

This clonotype has more than one count but fewer than ten. This chain uses TRBV2 with TRBJ2-1; 7 positions agree with TRBD1. Germline values: CDR1 SNHLY, CDR2 FYNNEI. V was clipped by 1 base and J by 7 bases; unmatched bases: 13. The CDR3 extends over 17 amino acids. CDR3 residues: CASSEGPGQWAWNEQFF. In DNA form, the CDR3 reads TGTGCCAGCAGTGAAGGGCCGGGACAGTGGGCTTGGAATGAGCAGTTCTTC.

The rearrangement uses TRBV6-2 or TRBV6-3 and TRBJ1-2, with 8 bases that match TRBD1. V was clipped by 6 bases and J by 3 bases; unmatched bases: 9. The CDR3 is 15 amino acids. Germline CDR1 and CDR2: MNHEY and SVGEGT. The CDR3 region has the DNA TGTGCCAGCAGAGAAGTAGGACAGGGAGACTATGGCTACACCTTC. Translating gives CASREVGQGDYGYTF.

This clonotype was detected a few times. The rearrangement links TRBV15 to TRBJ1-1; D not certain. V gave up 1 base and J gave up 0 bases, with 3 bases separating them. Germline CDR1 reads LNHNV; CDR2 reads YYDKDF (reference sequence). The length of the CDR3 is 13 residues. CDR3 protein: CATSRVLNTEAFF. The CDR3 DNA reads TGTGCCACCAGCAGAGTTTTGAACACTGAAGCTTTCTTT.

The rearrangement joins TRBV28 to TRBJ2-7; the D gene could be TRBD1 or TRBD2 (5 bases each). This CDR3 region has 12 residues. Germline values: CDR1 MDHEN, CDR2 SYDVKM. V was trimmed by 4 bases and J by 6 bases, leaving 10 bases between them. The CDR3: CASSSGHSEQYF. CDR3 DNA sequence: TGTGCCAGCAGTTCGGGGCATTCCGAGCAGTACTTC.

The chain employs TRBV5-4 and TRBJ1-2, with D perhaps TRBD1 (5 bases). This CDR3 has 14 amino acids. Trimming removed 0 bases from V and 4 bases from J, with 10 bases in between. Germline-derived CDR1 and CDR2 are SGHNT and YYREEE (reference sequence). In DNA form, the CDR3 reads TGTGCCAGCAGCTTGGTCGACCAGGGCTATGGCTACACCTTC. It yields the protein CASSLVDQGYGYTF.

This clonotype showed up just a few times. The rearrangement joins TRBV20-1 to TRBJ1-5, with D possibly TRBD1 on 6 matching bases. V lost 5 bases and J 2 bases, leaving 10 bases between the germline ends. The germline CDR1 and CDR2 sequences are DFQATT and SNEGSKA (reference sequence). CDR3 length: 13 amino acids. CDR3: CSALDRRNQPQHF. CDR3 DNA sequence: TGCAGTGCTCTAGACAGGCGCAATCAGCCCCAGCATTTT.

This clonotype is categorized as medium-sized. The rearrangement joins TRBV10-3 to TRBJ1-2; TRBD1 matches 7 bases. The CDR3 contains 14 residues. From germline, CDR1 is ENHRY and CDR2 SYGVKD. The V segment lost 4 bases and the J segment 6 bases; nucleotides outside the gene matches: 8. The DNA for the CDR3 is TGTGCCATCAGTGCCAGACAGGGATGGAATGGCTACACCTTC. Translated: CAISARQGWNGYTF.

The chain recombines TRBV6-1 with TRBJ1-1, with D possibly matching TRBD1 (6 bases). CDR1 MNHNS and CDR2 SASEGT come from the germline V gene. With 5 bases removed from V and 3 bases from J, the gap between germline ends came to 10 bases. The CDR3 sequence is 13 residues long. The CDR3 DNA follows: TGTGCCAGCAGTAGGTCAGGGGACACTGAAGCTTTCTTT. Translation gives CASSRSGDTEAFF.

This sequence joins TRBV6-1 and TRBJ2-7, with 7 bases that match TRBD1. The CDR3 is 14 amino acids. The V gene end was trimmed by 6 bases and the J gene end by 2 bases; junction bases not matched to a gene: 7. Germline assignment: CDR1 MNHNS and CDR2 SASEGT. The CDR3: CASSPPGQPYEQYF. CDR3 sequence (DNA): TGTGCCAGCAGCCCCCCGGGACAGCCCTACGAGCAGTACTTC.

This clonotype appeared a few times. This CDR3 reads CASSLRLAGGYEQYF. In nucleotides, the CDR3 is TGTGCCAGCAGTTTACGACTAGCGGGAGGTTACGAGCAGTACTTC. The chain carries TRBV27 and TRBJ2-7; 13 nucleotides align to TRBD2. Germline values: CDR1 MNHEY, CDR2 SMNVEV (reference sequence). After removal of 2 bases from V and 4 bases from J, the junction contained 2 bases not matched to a gene. This CDR3 is 15 amino acids long.

This rearrangement joins TRBV28 to TRBJ2-2, with a tentative D call TRBD2 (6 bases). V was shortened by 9 bases and J by 6 bases, with 8 bases between the two germline ends. Germline CDR1 MDHEN, CDR2 SYDVKM. The CDR3 sequence is 11 residues long. CDR3 sequence reads: CASSGPGELFF. In DNA, the CDR3 is TGTGCCAGTAGCGGCCCCGGGGAGCTGTTTTTT.

V and J are TRBV6-4 and TRBJ2-1, with a possible D match to TRBD1 (5 bases). The CDR3 runs to 13 residues. Trimming took 6 bases from V and 15 from J, leaving 21 bases between them. The germline CDR1 and CDR2 sequences are MRHNA and SNTAGT. The DNA of the CDR3 is TGTGCCAGCAGCCCTGAACCGGACACCCCTATGTTCTTC. Its translation is CASSPEPDTPMFF.

The rearrangement joins TRBV4-2 to TRBJ2-3; D is undetermined. Germline-derived CDR1 and CDR2 are LGHNA and YNFKEQ. V dropped 5 bases and J dropped 5 bases, with 20 bases sitting between them. The CDR3 is 16 amino acids. The CDR3 bases are TGTGCCAGCAGCAAAAGGTCGCTAGGCGCTCGAGATACGCAGTATTTT. This codes for CASSKRSLGARDTQYF.

This clonotype was detected a few times. V is TRBV28 and J is TRBJ1-1; 7 nucleotides line up with TRBD1. V lost 7 bases to trimming and J lost 6 bases; unmatched junction nucleotides: 11. Germline V gives CDR1 MDHEN, CDR2 SYDVKM. This CDR3 spans 14 amino acids. CDR3 loop: CASKEGAFASEAFF. The CDR3 DNA sequence: TGTGCCAGCAAGGAGGGGGCGTTTGCCTCTGAAGCTTTCTTT.

The rearrangement uses TRBV7-9 and TRBJ1-1, with a weak D call TRBD1 (6 bases). The CDR3 length is 16 residues. Germline-derived CDR1 and CDR2 are SEHNR and FQNEAQ (reference sequence). V lost 5 bases to trimming and J lost 1 base, with 17 bases between them. CDR3 sequence (DNA): TGTGCCAGCAGCGTAGGTGACAGGAGTCCGAACACTGAAGCTTTCTTT. It yields the protein CASSVGDRSPNTEAFF. The full variable domain, rest sourced from reference TRBV7-9 and TRBJ1-1, is DTGVSQNPRHKITKRGQNVTFRCDPISEHNRLYWYRQTLGQGPEFLTYFQNEAQLEKSRLLSDRFSAERPKGSFSTLEIQRTEQGDSAMYLCASSVGDRSPNTEAFFGQGTRLTVV.